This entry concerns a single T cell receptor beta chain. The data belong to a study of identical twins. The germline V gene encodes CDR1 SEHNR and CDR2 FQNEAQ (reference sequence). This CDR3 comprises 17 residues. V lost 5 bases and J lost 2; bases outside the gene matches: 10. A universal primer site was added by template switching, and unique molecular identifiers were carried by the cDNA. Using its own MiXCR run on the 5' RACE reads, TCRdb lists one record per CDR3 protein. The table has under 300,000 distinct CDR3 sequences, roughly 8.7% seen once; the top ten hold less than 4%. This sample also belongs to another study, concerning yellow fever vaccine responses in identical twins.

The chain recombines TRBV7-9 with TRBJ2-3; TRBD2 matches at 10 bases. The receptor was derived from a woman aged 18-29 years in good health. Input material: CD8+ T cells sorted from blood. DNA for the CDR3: TGTGCCAGCAGCACCTTACTAGCGGGGCTTAACACAGATACGCAGTATTTT. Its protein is CASSTLLAGLNTDTQYF.